A single sample gave rise to the 21 T cell receptor beta chains below, sequenced in a study of blood T cell repertoires in COVID-19 (dated by TCRdb to the early 2020s). Library preparation used the immunoSEQ multiplex PCR assay. TCRdb took this table from immuneACCESS and kept in-frame rearrangements with V and J called. Such tables lack part of the clones; where checked against another copy, unresolved V genes explain under half of the gap, and the rest is unexplained. Within this sample are about 480,000 clones, with approximately 90% of them counted one time only. Approximately 2% of the sample belongs to the ten largest clones. Material: PBMCs or T cells enriched from blood (not recorded which). The receptor source for this set is a woman under 30 with acute COVID-19.

The chain has TRBV19 and TRBJ1-1; the D gene is possibly TRBD1 (5 bases). The germline CDR1 and CDR2 sequences are LNHDA and SQIVND (reference sequence). This CDR3 has 13 amino acids. V was clipped by 5 bases and J by 7 bases, with 14 bases between them. The CDR3 protein is CASSLTGPYEAFF. The CDR3 nucleotides are TGTGCCAGTAGTCTCACAGGTCCCTATGAAGCTTTCTTT.

This chain connects TRBV12-3 or TRBV12-4 to TRBJ1-3; D remains ambiguous. CDR3 size: 13 residues. V dropped 6 bases and J dropped 7 bases, with 13 bases sitting between them. CDR3 nucleotides: TGTGCCAGCAGCCTCCCGGGGAGGAACACCATATATTTT. Its translation: CASSLPGRNTIYF.

This chain links TRBV5-4 with TRBJ2-1, with 7 bases fitting TRBD2. This CDR3 has 15 residues. Germline-derived CDR1 and CDR2 are SGHNT and YYREEE (reference sequence). The J segment lost 4 bases and the V segment lost 1 base, leaving 5 bases of the junction unmatched. The CDR3 loop is CASSLSPSGYNEQFF. The DNA of the CDR3 is TGTGCCAGCAGCTTGAGTCCTAGCGGATACAATGAGCAGTTCTTC.

The V and J genes are TRBV7-8 and TRBJ2-7; 11 nucleotides line up with TRBD1. Germline lookup yields CDR1 SGHVS and CDR2 FQNEAQ. V was clipped by 4 bases and J by 6 bases; unmatched bases: 8. This CDR3 spans 15 amino acids. The CDR3 sequence: CASSSHRDRGSEQYF. CDR3 nucleotide sequence: TGTGCCAGCAGCTCACACCGGGACAGGGGGTCCGAGCAGTACTTC.

This chain joins TRBV27 and TRBJ2-1; TRBD1 aligns across 10 bases. The junction had 6 bases not matched to a gene; V was cut back by 7 bases and J by 9 bases. Looked up from germline, CDR1 is MNHEY and CDR2 is SMNVEV (reference sequence). This CDR3 contains 13 residues. DNA of the CDR3: TGTGCCAGCACACTTCGGACAGGGGGTGAGCAGTTCTTC. The encoded protein is CASTLRTGGEQFF.

The rearrangement uses TRBV28 and TRBJ2-2; no clear D. Trimming pared 3 bases from V and 6 bases from J, leaving 11 bases between. Germline V lookup: CDR1 MDHEN, CDR2 SYDVKM. This CDR3 is 14 amino acids long. The CDR3 nucleotides read TGTGCCAGCAGTTTGTCGGGTGGCGCCGGGGAGCTGTTTTTT. Residues: CASSLSGGAGELFF.

The CDR3: CASSARLGSEGNTEAFF. CDR3 sequence (DNA): TGTGCCAGCAGCGCCCGACTAGGGTCAGAGGGGAACACTGAAGCTTTCTTT. The V gene is TRBV7-6, the J gene TRBJ1-1, with unresolved D. V dropped 5 bases and J dropped 1 base, with 20 bases sitting between them. Germline CDR1 reads SGHVS; CDR2 reads FNYEAQ. The CDR3 loop spans 17 amino acids.

A single count supports this clone. The chain combines TRBV11-2 with TRBJ2-2, with 12 bases fitting TRBD1. The ends lost 7 bases at V and 7 bases at J; junction bases unmatched: 10. This CDR3 comprises 16 residues. The germline V gene has CDR1 SGHAT and CDR2 FQNNGV. CDR3 sequence (DNA): TGTGCCAGCACCTACGCGGGACAGGGGGCGAGCGGGGAGCTGTTTTTT. Amino acid sequence: CASTYAGQGASGELFF.

This clone was counted a few times. This chain uses TRBV6-2 or TRBV6-3 with TRBJ1-1; a possible D gene is TRBD1 (5 bases). Germline CDR1 is MNHEY and CDR2 is SVGEGT. Trimming left V 5 bases short and J 0 bases short, with 10 bases between. The CDR3 consists of 14 residues. The CDR3 DNA reads as TGTGCCAGCAGTACCCCGACAGTGAACACTGAAGCTTTCTTT. Translated, it gives CASSTPTVNTEAFF.

The chain recombines TRBV9 with TRBJ2-7; a weak D match, TRBD1 (5 bases). The CDR3 is 16 residues long. Germline CDR1 reads SGDLS; CDR2 reads YYNGEE. Trimming pared 2 bases from V and 6 bases from J, leaving 21 bases between. The CDR3 region has the DNA TGTGCCAGCAGCGTTGCTAGTGGGCAGGGTGTTTTCGAGCAGTACTTC. It encodes CASSVASGQGVFEQYF.

This chain links TRBV28 with TRBJ1-2; no clear D. Trimming took off 6 bases at V and 0 bases at J, with 17 bases between the two ends. The CDR3 covers 16 residues. The germline gives CDR1 MDHEN, CDR2 SYDVKM. The CDR3 sequence: CASSRAGSYANYGYTF. The CDR3 DNA follows: TGTGCCAGCAGCCGGGCCGGGAGCTATGCTAACTATGGCTACACCTTC.

The rearrangement joins TRBV19 to TRBJ1-1, with D possibly being TRBD1 (5 bases). Germline assignment: CDR1 LNHDA and CDR2 SQIVND (reference sequence). The CDR3 spans 13 residues. The V and J ends lost 8 bases and 4 bases respectively, with 14 bases between them. CDR3 nucleotides: TGTGCCAGTTCGGAAAGGGGAAGCACTGAAGCTTTCTTT. Translating gives CASSERGSTEAFF. The full variable domain, completed using reference TRBV19 and TRBJ1-1, is DGGITQSPKYLFRKEGQNVTLSCEQNLNHDAMYWYRQDPGQGLRLIYYSQIVNDFQKGDIAEGYSVSREKKESFPLTVTSAQKNPTAFYLCASSERGSTEAFFGQGTRLTVV.

J is TRBJ1-6 and V is TRBV27; tentative D call: TRBD1 (5 bases). Trimming removed 5 bases at V and 10 bases at J, with 15 bases between. CDR3 size: 14 residues. The germline CDR1 and CDR2 sequences are MNHEY and SMNVEV (reference sequence). The DNA for the CDR3 is TGTGCCAGCAGTAGGGGTGGTGTATACTCACCCCTCCACTTT. It is translated as CASSRGGVYSPLHF.

This chain connects TRBV7-2 to TRBJ2-3; 14 bases fit TRBD2. The J segment lost 8 bases and the V segment lost 5 bases, leaving 9 bases of the junction unmatched. The CDR3 loop spans 16 amino acids. The germline V gene has CDR1 SGHTA and CDR2 FQGNSA. The CDR3 bases are TGTGCCAGCAGCACCGGGACTAGCGGGAGAACGGGTACGCAGTATTTT. This sequence encodes CASSTGTSGRTGTQYF.

The count of this clone is one. The chain has TRBV2 and TRBJ1-6, with TRBD1 identical over 9 bases. Germline V gene sequence: CDR1 SNHLY, CDR2 FYNNEI. Germline trimming cut 8 bases from V and 7 bases from J; bases unmatched to any gene: 6. The CDR3 is made up of 14 amino acids. CDR3 coding DNA: TGTGCCAGCCTGGGACAGGGTTCGAATTCACCCCTCCACTTT. Amino acids: CASLGQGSNSPLHF.

This chain connects TRBV11-2 to TRBJ1-5; a possible D gene is TRBD1 (6 bases). In germline, CDR1 is SGHAT, CDR2 FQNNGV. V gave up 6 bases and J gave up 4 bases, with 13 bases separating them. The CDR3 totals 14 residues. The CDR3 bases are TGTGCCAGCAGTCAACAGGGTCTAAATCAGCCCCAGCATTTT. Residues: CASSQQGLNQPQHF.

The V call is TRBV6-2 or TRBV6-3, the J call TRBJ2-5; 9 bases agree with TRBD1. With V trimmed by 5 bases and J by 0 bases, 10 bases remained unmatched. The CDR3 extends over 17 amino acids. Germline loops: CDR1 MNHEY, CDR2 SVGEGT. CDR3 sequence (DNA): TGTGCCAGCAGTACCGGGACAGGGTACTCGTACCAAGAGACCCAGTACTTC. Translation gives CASSTGTGYSYQETQYF.

This chain connects TRBV2 to TRBJ2-7; D is undetermined. Trimming cost V 3 bases and J 3 bases, with 9 bases left between them. The length of the CDR3 is 13 residues. Germline assignment: CDR1 SNHLY and CDR2 FYNNEI. In nucleotides, the CDR3 is TGTGCCAGCAGTGAGGTACTGATCTACGAGCAGTACTTC. Translation gives CASSEVLIYEQYF.

The sample holds a few counts of this clone. The chain combines TRBV5-8 with TRBJ1-2; 11 nucleotides align to TRBD1. Germline V lookup: CDR1 SGHTS, CDR2 YDEGEE. This CDR3 spans 14 amino acids. V lost 2 bases to trimming and J lost 4 bases; unmatched junction nucleotides: 1. CDR3 in DNA: TGTGCCAGCAGCTTAGGACAGGGGGCCTATGGCTACACCTTC. Its protein is CASSLGQGAYGYTF.

This clone was seen just once. This sequence joins TRBV12-5 and TRBJ1-3, with D perhaps TRBD1 (5 bases). Trimming removed 3 bases at V and 0 bases at J, with 12 bases between. This CDR3 has 16 amino acids. Germline CDR1 and CDR2: LGHNT and FRNRAP. CDR3 bases: TGTGCTAGTGGTTTAGGGGACTGGAGCTCTGGAAACACCATATATTTT. Translation gives CASGLGDWSSGNTIYF.

Of note for this clone: The sample has other DNA sequences that encode this CDR3 too. This chain connects TRBV19 to TRBJ1-5; D possibly corresponds to TRBD1 (6 bases). Germline V lookup: CDR1 LNHDA, CDR2 SQIVND (reference sequence). The CDR3 sequence is 14 residues long. The V end was cut by 3 bases, the J end by 0 bases, with 6 bases between. The CDR3 DNA sequence: TGTGCCAGTAGTATCAGGGGTAGCAATCAGCCCCAGCATTTT. Translated: CASSIRGSNQPQHF. Looking up the rest from reference TRBV19 and TRBJ1-5 gives the full variable domain: DGGITQSPKYLFRKEGQNVTLSCEQNLNHDAMYWYRQDPGQGLRLIYYSQIVNDFQKGDIAEGYSVSREKKESFPLTVTSAQKNPTAFYLCASSIRGSNQPQHFGDGTRLSIL.